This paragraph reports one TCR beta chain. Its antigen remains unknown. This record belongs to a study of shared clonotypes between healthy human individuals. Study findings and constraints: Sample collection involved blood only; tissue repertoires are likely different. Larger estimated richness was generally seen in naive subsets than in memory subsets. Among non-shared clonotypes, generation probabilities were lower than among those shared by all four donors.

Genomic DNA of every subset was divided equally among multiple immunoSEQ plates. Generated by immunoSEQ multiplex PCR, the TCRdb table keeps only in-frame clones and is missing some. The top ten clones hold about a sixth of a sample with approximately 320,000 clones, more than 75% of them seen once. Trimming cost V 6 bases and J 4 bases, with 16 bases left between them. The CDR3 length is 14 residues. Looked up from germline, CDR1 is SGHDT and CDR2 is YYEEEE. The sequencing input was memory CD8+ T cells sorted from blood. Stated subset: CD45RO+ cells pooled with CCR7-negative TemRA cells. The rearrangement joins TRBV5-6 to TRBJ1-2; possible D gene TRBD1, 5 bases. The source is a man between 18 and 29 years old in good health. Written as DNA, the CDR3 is TGTGCCAGCACCCCCCCCGGGCAGGGCTATGGCTACACCTTC. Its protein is CASTPPGQGYGYTF.